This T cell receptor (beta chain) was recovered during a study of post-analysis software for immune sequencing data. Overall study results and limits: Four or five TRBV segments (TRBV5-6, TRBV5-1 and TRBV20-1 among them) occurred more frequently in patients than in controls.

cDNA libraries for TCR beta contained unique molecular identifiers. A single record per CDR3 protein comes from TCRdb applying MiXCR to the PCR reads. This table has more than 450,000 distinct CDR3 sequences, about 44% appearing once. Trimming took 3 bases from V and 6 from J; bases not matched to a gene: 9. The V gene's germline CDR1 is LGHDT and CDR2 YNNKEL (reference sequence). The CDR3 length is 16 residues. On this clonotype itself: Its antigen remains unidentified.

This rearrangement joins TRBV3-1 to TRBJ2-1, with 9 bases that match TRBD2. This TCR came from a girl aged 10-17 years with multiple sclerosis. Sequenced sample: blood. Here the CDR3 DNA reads TGTGCCAGCAGCCAGGCATTAGCGGGAGCATCCAATGAGCAGTTCTTC. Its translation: CASSQALAGASNEQFF.